One and the same sample provided the 24 T cell receptor beta chains below, sequenced in a study of T-cell memory formation after mild COVID-19. In TCRdb, the 5' RACE reads were re-called with MiXCR into one record per CDR3 protein. The sample consists of roughly 100,000 distinct CDR3 sequences, approximately 13% of them appearing once. The specimen sequenced was PBMCs or a T cell subset sorted from them (not recorded which). These receptors were collected from an adult woman who had mild COVID-19 (a few samples of this study predate the infection). Cell type and time point are not known.

This chain joins TRBV4-2 and TRBJ2-1; 10 nucleotides line up with TRBD2. The trim removed 1 base at V and 7 bases at J, leaving 10 bases unmatched. CDR3 length: 17 residues. Germline CDR1 LGHNA, CDR2 YNFKEQ. The CDR3 nucleotides are TGTGCCAGCAGCCAAGGGGACCTAGCGGGGGTGAGGAATGAGCAGTTCTTC. Protein: CASSQGDLAGVRNEQFF.

This sequence joins TRBV12-3 or TRBV12-4 and TRBJ2-5, with 7 bases that match TRBD1. The CDR3 runs 16 residues. V trimming: 5 bases; J trimming: 2 bases; junction bases outside the gene matches: 11. CDR3 nucleotide sequence: TGTGCCAGCAGTCCCACCGGGACAGAGCTACAAGAGACCCAGTACTTC. Its protein product is CASSPTGTELQETQYF.

The chain combines TRBV2 with TRBJ2-1; D possibly uses TRBD1 or TRBD2 (5 bases each). CDR1 SNHLY and CDR2 FYNNEI come from the germline V gene. The CDR3 consists of 15 residues. The ends were cut back, 10 bases at V and 3 bases at J, with 19 bases in the middle. The chain's CDR3 is CANNHPGPLYNEQFF. The CDR3 nucleotides read TGTGCCAACAACCACCCGGGACCCCTCTACAATGAGCAGTTCTTC.

V is TRBV6-2 or TRBV6-3 and J is TRBJ2-1; perhaps TRBD2 as D (6 bases). The CDR3 runs to 15 residues. Trimming took 6 bases from V and 0 from J, leaving 12 bases between them. Germline V gene lookup returns CDR1 MNHEY and CDR2 SVGEGT. CDR3 sequence (DNA): TGTGCCAGCAGCCCCGTACTAGCCTCCTACAATGAGCAGTTCTTC. This gives the protein CASSPVLASYNEQFF.

The V and J genes are TRBV5-1 and TRBJ2-5, with D possibly TRBD1 on 5 matching bases. V dropped 5 bases and J dropped 2 bases, with 7 bases sitting between them. CDR1 and CDR2 from the germline V gene are SGHRS and YFSETQ. The CDR3 is 12 amino acids. CDR3 protein: CASRGEQETQYF. The CDR3 bases are TGCGCCAGCAGAGGGGAACAAGAGACCCAGTACTTC. Combining the CDR3 with reference TRBV5-1 and TRBJ2-5 gives the whole variable domain KAGVTQTPRYLIKTRGQQVTLSCSPISGHRSVSWYQQTPGQGLQFLFEYFSETQRNKGNFPGRFSGRQFSNSRSEMNVSTLELGDSALYLCASRGEQETQYFGPGTRLLVL.

Here the CDR3 DNA reads TGTGCCATACTACCGACAGGGAAAAACACCGGGGAGCTGTTTTTT. Its translation: CAILPTGKNTGELFF. The chain has TRBV10-3 and TRBJ2-2, with 7 bases fitting TRBD1. V shed 9 bases, J shed 2 bases, and the junction held 9 bases outside the gene matches. The CDR3 extends over 15 amino acids. Germline V gene sequence: CDR1 ENHRY, CDR2 SYGVKD.

On this clonotype itself: Compared with germline, one end of the junction differs, possibly owing to a read error. The chain couples TRBV6-2 or TRBV6-3 to TRBJ2-7; 8 bases agree with TRBD1. Germline-derived CDR1 and CDR2 are MNHEY and SVGEGT. This CDR3 region has 16 residues. CDR3: CASCYSDRVPSYEQYF. CDR3 sequence (DNA): TGTGCCAGCTGTTACTCGGACAGGGTCCCCTCCTACGAGCAGTACTTC.

This clonotype showed up just a few times. This chain connects TRBV7-3 to TRBJ2-3, with 7 bases that match TRBD1. The CDR3 spans 16 residues. V was pared by 4 bases and J by 1 base, with 8 bases of the junction left unmatched. Germline-derived CDR1 and CDR2 are SGHTA and FQGTGA. This CDR3 is CASSSQGFDGTDTQYF. DNA for the CDR3: TGTGCCAGCAGCTCACAGGGGTTTGACGGCACAGATACGCAGTATTTT. Drawing the rest from reference TRBV7-3 and TRBJ2-3, the complete variable domain is GAGVSQTPSNKVTEKGKYVELRCDPISGHTALYWYRQSLGQGPEFLIYFQGTGAADDSGLPNDRFFAVRPEGSVSTLKIQRTERGDSAVYLCASSSQGFDGTDTQYFGPGTRLTVL.

This clonotype was seen only a few times. The V and J genes are TRBV25-1 and TRBJ1-2; perhaps TRBD1 as D (6 bases). V dropped 2 bases and J dropped 3 bases, with 13 bases sitting between them. This CDR3 has 15 amino acids. Germline CDR1 reads MGHDK; CDR2 reads SYGVNS. CDR3 in amino acids: CASSERTAEYYGYTF. The CDR3 coding sequence is TGTGCCAGCAGTGAAAGGACAGCCGAGTACTATGGCTACACCTTC.

The table lists this clonotype with a few counts. J is TRBJ2-7 and V is TRBV7-2; 9 nucleotides align to TRBD2. Trimming removed 1 base from V and 0 bases from J; junction bases left unmatched: 4. This CDR3 spans 16 amino acids. Germline CDR1 is SGHTA and CDR2 is FQGNSA. The CDR3, as DNA: TGTGCCAGCAGCTTAGGGTTAGCGGGAGTCTCCTACGAGCAGTACTTC. It encodes CASSLGLAGVSYEQYF.

This clonotype was seen a few times. The chain employs TRBV6-4 and TRBJ2-7, with unresolved D. This CDR3 contains 12 residues. The V gene's germline CDR1 is MRHNA and CDR2 SNTAGT. V was clipped by 0 bases and J by 5 bases, with 5 bases between them. CDR3: CASSDSGNEQYF. CDR3 nucleotides: TGTGCCAGCAGTGACTCTGGTAACGAGCAGTACTTC.

The rearrangement joins TRBV3-1 to TRBJ2-7; 15 bases agree with TRBD2. The CDR3 sequence is 15 residues long. The germline V gene has CDR1 LGHDT and CDR2 YNNKEL (reference sequence). V shed 1 base, J shed 5 bases, and the junction held 0 bases outside the gene matches. DNA of the CDR3: TGTGCCAGCAGCCAAGGGACTAGCGGGAGGGACGAGCAGTACTTC. This codes for CASSQGTSGRDEQYF.

The V gene is TRBV5-4, the J gene TRBJ2-5; maybe TRBD1 (6 bases). Trimming removed 3 bases at V and 4 bases at J, with 19 bases between. The CDR3 runs 16 residues. From germline, CDR1 is SGHNT and CDR2 YYREEE (reference sequence). DNA for the CDR3: TGTGCCAGCAGCTCCCCGGGATGGGGGCGAGGAGAGACCCAGTACTTC. The encoded protein is CASSSPGWGRGETQYF.

The rearrangement joins TRBV2 to TRBJ2-3; the D gene is possibly TRBD2 (7 bases). The V end lost 3 bases, the J end lost 4 bases, and 14 bases lay between the germline ends. The CDR3 contains 15 residues. Germline-derived CDR1 and CDR2 are SNHLY and FYNNEI. CDR3 bases: TGTGCCAGCAGTGAGTGGGGGGGCCGACCAGATACGCAGTATTTT. Translation: CASSEWGGRPDTQYF.

The chain combines TRBV15 with TRBJ2-1; 10 positions agree with TRBD2. The CDR3 contains 16 residues. The junction had 4 bases not matched to a gene; V was cut back by 1 base and J by 4 bases. Looked up from germline, CDR1 is LNHNV and CDR2 is YYDKDF (reference sequence). CDR3: CATSRGVAGGYNEQFF. The CDR3 coding sequence is TGTGCCACCAGCAGAGGTGTAGCGGGGGGTTACAATGAGCAGTTCTTC.

The chain links TRBV6-4 to TRBJ2-3, with 8 bases fitting TRBD1. Germline V gene sequence: CDR1 MRHNA, CDR2 SNTAGT. The trim removed 6 bases at V and 6 bases at J, leaving 8 bases unmatched. The CDR3 is 14 amino acids. The CDR3 loop reads CASSYTQGADTQYF. In DNA form, the CDR3 reads TGTGCCAGCAGCTACACTCAGGGGGCGGATACGCAGTATTTT.

V and J are TRBV7-8 and TRBJ2-5, with 10 bases identical to TRBD1. The V segment lost 2 bases and the J segment 0 bases; nucleotides outside the gene matches: 12. Germline-derived CDR1 and CDR2 are SGHVS and FQNEAQ. The CDR3 spans 19 residues. The CDR3 sequence is CASSLPFGDRGLYQETQYF. CDR3 DNA: TGTGCCAGCAGCTTACCCTTTGGGGACAGGGGCCTCTACCAAGAGACCCAGTACTTC.

As concerns this clonotype: Relative to the germline gene, one junction end is altered; a read error may explain this. The chain uses TRBV7-8 and TRBJ2-1, with 9 bases fitting TRBD1. Per the germline V gene, CDR1 is SGHVS and CDR2 is FQNEAQ. The CDR3 has 11 residues. As DNA, the CDR3 is TGTGCCAGCAGGAAGGGACAGGGATTGCTCTTC. It codes for CASRKGQGLLF.

V gene TRBV4-2 combines with J gene TRBJ2-7; 16 positions agree with TRBD2. V shed 3 bases, J shed 5 bases, and the junction held 1 base outside the gene matches. The germline V gene encodes CDR1 LGHNA and CDR2 YNFKEQ. The length of the CDR3 is 15 residues. The CDR3 DNA is TGTGCCAGCAGCCAGGGACTAGCGGGAGGGAACGAGCAGTACTTC. Amino acid sequence: CASSQGLAGGNEQYF.

This clonotype has a handful of counts. This CDR3 reads CSARDGGPNQPQHF. The CDR3 DNA reads TGCAGTGCTAGAGACGGAGGTCCCAATCAGCCCCAGCATTTT. The chain joins TRBV20-1 to TRBJ1-5; D ambiguous. Trimming took off 0 bases at V and 3 bases at J, with 9 bases between the two ends. Germline CDR1 DFQATT, CDR2 SNEGSKA (reference sequence). The CDR3 loop spans 14 amino acids.

V usage is TRBV2 and J usage is TRBJ2-7; TRBD2 aligns across 16 bases. The CDR3 sequence is 14 residues long. V lost 8 bases, J lost 4 bases, and 2 bases stayed unmatched. Germline V gives CDR1 SNHLY, CDR2 FYNNEI. CDR3 protein: CASGGLAGGYEQYF. The DNA of the CDR3 is TGTGCCAGCGGGGGACTAGCGGGAGGGTACGAGCAGTACTTC.

This clonotype occurred a few times. The rearrangement uses TRBV4-1 and TRBJ1-6; D not certain. Germline V gives CDR1 MGHRA, CDR2 YSYEKL. This CDR3 comprises 14 residues. Trimming stripped 0 bases from V and 11 bases from J, with 11 bases between. CDR3 in amino acids: CASSQDVGVPPLHF. CDR3 DNA: TGCGCCAGCAGCCAAGATGTCGGGGTTCCACCCCTCCACTTT.

This clonotype was found a few times. The J gene is TRBJ2-7, the V gene TRBV20-1; D gene ambiguous. Per the germline V gene, CDR1 is DFQATT and CDR2 is SNEGSKA (reference sequence). V dropped 0 bases and J dropped 5 bases, with 11 bases sitting between them. CDR3 length: 13 residues. Written as DNA, the CDR3 is TGCAGTGCTAGAGACCCGGTTGGGAACGAGCAGTACTTC. Protein: CSARDPVGNEQYF.

The V gene is TRBV4-1, the J gene TRBJ2-2; D uncertain. CDR3 length equals 14 residues. The ends were cut back, 0 bases at V and 6 bases at J, with 8 bases in the middle. Germline V CDR1 and CDR2: MGHRA, YSYEKL. CDR3 sequence reads: CASSQEKLPGELFF. CDR3 DNA sequence: TGCGCCAGCAGCCAAGAAAAGCTGCCCGGGGAGCTGTTTTTT.